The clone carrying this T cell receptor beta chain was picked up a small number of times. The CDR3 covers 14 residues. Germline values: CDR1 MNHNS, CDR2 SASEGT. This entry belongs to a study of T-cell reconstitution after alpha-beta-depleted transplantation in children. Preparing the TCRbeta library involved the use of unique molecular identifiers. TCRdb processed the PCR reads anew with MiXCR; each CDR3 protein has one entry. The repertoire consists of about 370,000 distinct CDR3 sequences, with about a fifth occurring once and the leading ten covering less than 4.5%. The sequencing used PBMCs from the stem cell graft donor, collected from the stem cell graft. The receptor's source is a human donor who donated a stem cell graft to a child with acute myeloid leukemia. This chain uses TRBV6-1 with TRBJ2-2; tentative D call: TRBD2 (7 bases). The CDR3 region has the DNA TGTGCGACCGGGCGGGGGCTAAACACCGGGGAGCTGTTTTTT. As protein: CATGRGLNTGELFF.